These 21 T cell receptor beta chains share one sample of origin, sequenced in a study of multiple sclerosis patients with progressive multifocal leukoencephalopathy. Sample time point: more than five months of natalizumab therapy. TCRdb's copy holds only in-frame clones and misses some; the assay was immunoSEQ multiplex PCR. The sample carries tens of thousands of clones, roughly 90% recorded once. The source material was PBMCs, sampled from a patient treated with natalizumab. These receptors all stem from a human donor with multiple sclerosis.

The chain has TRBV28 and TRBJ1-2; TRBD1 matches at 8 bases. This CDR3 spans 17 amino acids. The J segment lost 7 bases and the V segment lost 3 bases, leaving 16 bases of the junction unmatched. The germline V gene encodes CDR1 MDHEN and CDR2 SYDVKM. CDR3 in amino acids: CASSFLPGTGISRGYTF. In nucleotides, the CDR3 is TGTGCCAGCAGTTTCTTACCAGGGACAGGCATCAGCCGTGGCTACACCTTC.

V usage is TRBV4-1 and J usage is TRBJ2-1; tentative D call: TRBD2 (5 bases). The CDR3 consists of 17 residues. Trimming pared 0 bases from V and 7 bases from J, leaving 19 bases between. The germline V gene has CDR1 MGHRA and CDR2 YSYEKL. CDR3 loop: CASSQDGTGEGLNEQFF. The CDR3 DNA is TGCGCCAGCAGCCAAGATGGAACGGGCGAGGGCCTAAATGAGCAGTTCTTC.

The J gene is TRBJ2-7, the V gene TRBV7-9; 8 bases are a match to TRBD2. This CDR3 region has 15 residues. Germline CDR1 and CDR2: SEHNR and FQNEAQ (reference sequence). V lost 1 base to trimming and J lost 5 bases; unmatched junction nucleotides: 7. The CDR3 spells CASSLGWSGSHEQYF. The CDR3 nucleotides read TGTGCCAGCAGCTTAGGGTGGAGCGGGAGCCACGAGCAGTACTTC.

The CDR3 coding sequence is TGTGCCAGCAAGCGCGGAAGCACAGATACGCAGTATTTT. This sequence encodes CASKRGSTDTQYF. V is TRBV14 and J is TRBJ2-3, with D unresolved. Deletions cut 7 bases from V and 0 bases from J, with 8 bases between. The CDR3 sequence is 13 residues long. CDR1 is SGHDN, CDR2 FVKESK, per germline.

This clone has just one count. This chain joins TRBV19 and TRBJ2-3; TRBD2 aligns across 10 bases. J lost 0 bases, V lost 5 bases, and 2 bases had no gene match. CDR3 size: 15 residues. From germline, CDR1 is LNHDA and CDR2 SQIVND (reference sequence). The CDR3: CASSRTSGSTDTQYF. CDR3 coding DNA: TGTGCCAGTAGTCGGACTAGCGGAAGCACAGATACGCAGTATTTT.

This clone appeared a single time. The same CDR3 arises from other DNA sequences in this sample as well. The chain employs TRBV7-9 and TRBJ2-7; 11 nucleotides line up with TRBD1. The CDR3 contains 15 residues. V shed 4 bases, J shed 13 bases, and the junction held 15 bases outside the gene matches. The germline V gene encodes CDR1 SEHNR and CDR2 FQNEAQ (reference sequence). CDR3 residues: CASSSTGTGGTRAYF. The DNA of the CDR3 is TGTGCCAGCAGCTCAACCGGGACAGGGGGGACTAGGGCTTACTTC.

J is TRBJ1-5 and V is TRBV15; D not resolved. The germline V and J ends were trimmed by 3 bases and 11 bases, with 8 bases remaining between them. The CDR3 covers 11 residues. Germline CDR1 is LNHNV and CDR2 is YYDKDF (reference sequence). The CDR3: CATSRDGAQHF. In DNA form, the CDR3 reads TGTGCCACCAGCAGGGACGGGGCCCAGCATTTT.

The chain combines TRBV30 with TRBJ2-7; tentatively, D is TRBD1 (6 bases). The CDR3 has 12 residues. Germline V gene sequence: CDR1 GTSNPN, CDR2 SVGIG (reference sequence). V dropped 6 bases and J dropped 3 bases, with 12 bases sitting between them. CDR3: CACRTAIYEQYF. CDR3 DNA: TGTGCCTGTAGGACAGCCATCTACGAGCAGTACTTC. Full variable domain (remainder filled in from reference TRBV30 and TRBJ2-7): SQTIHQWPATLVQPVGSPLSLECTVEGTSNPNLYWYRQAAGRGLQLLFYSVGIGQISSEVPQNLSASRPQDRQFILSSKKLLLSDSGFYLCACRTAIYEQYFGPGTRLTVT.

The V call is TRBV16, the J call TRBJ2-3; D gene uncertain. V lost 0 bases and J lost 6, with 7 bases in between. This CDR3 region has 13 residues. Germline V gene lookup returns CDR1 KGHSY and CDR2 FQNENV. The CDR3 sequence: CASSQSSADTQYF. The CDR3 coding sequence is TGTGCCAGCAGCCAATCGAGCGCGGATACGCAGTATTTT.

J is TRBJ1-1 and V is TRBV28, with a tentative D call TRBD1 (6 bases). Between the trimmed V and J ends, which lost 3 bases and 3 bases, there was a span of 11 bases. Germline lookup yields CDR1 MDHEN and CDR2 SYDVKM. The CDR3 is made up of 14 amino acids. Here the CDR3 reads CASSFNQGYTEAFF. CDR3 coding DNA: TGTGCCAGCAGTTTTAATCAGGGGTACACTGAAGCTTTCTTT.

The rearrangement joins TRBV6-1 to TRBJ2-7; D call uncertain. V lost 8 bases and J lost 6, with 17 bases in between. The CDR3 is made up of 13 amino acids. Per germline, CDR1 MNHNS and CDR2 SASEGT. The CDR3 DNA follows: TGTGCCAGCTCGTCGGTCCGATCCCTCGAGCAGTACTTC. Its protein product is CASSSVRSLEQYF.

CDR3: CASSPRDRGRGYGYTF. CDR3 sequence (DNA): TGTGCCAGCAGCCCCCGGGACAGGGGACGAGGATATGGCTACACCTTC. The gene calls are TRBV7-3 and TRBJ1-2, with 10 bases lining up with TRBD1. The CDR3 runs 16 residues. CDR1 is SGHTA, CDR2 FQGTGA, per germline. V lost 5 bases, J lost 5 bases, and 11 bases stayed unmatched.

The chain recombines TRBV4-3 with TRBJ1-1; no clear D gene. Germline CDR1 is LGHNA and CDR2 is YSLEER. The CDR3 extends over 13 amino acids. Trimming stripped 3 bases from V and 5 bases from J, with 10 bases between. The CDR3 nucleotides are TGCGCCAGCAGCCAGGACGGGATTACTGAAGCTTTCTTT. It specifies CASSQDGITEAFF.

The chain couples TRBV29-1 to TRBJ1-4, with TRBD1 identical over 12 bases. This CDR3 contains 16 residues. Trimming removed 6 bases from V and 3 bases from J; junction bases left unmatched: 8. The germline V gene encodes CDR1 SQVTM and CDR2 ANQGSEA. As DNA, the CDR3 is TGCAGCGTCGGGACAGGGGGCGGGTTGTCTAATGAAAAACTGTTTTTT. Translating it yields CSVGTGGGLSNEKLFF.

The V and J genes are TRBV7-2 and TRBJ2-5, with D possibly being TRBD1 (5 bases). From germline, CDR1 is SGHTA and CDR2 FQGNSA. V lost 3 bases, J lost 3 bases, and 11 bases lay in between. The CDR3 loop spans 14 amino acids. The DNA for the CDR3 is TGTGCCAGCAGCTTTGGCTCAGGGAAAGAGACCCAGTACTTC. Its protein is CASSFGSGKETQYF.

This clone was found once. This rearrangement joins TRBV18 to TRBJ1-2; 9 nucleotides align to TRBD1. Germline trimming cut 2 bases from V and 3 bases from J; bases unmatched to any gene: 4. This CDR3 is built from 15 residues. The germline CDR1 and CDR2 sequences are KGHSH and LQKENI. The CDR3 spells CASSPKQGADYGYTF. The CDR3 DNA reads TGTGCCAGCTCACCAAAACAGGGGGCCGACTATGGCTACACCTTC.

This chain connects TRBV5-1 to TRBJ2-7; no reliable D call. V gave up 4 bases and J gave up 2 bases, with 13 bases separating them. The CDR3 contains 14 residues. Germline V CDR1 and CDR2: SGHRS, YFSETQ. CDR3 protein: CASSPGETAYEQYF. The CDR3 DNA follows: TGCGCCAGCAGCCCCGGAGAAACGGCCTACGAGCAGTACTTC. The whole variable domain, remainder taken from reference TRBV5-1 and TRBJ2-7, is KAGVTQTPRYLIKTRGQQVTLSCSPISGHRSVSWYQQTPGQGLQFLFEYFSETQRNKGNFPGRFSGRQFSNSRSEMNVSTLELGDSALYLCASSPGETAYEQYFGPGTRLTVT.

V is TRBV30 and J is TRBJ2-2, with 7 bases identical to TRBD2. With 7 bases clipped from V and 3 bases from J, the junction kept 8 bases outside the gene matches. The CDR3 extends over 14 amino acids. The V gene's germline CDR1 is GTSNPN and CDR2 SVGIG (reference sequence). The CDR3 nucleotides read TGTGCCTTCTCTCGGGGAGGGGACACCGGGGAGCTGTTTTTT. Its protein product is CAFSRGGDTGELFF.

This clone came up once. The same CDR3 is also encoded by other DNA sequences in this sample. The DNA for the CDR3 is TGTGCCACCAGTAGTGTAGGGTCTGGAAACACCATATATTTT. Protein sequence: CATSSVGSGNTIYF. The genes are TRBV15 and TRBJ1-3; the D is unclear. The CDR3 is 14 amino acids. With 6 bases removed from V and 1 base from J, the gap between germline ends came to 10 bases. The germline CDR1 and CDR2 sequences are LNHNV and YYDKDF (reference sequence). The full variable domain, completed using reference TRBV15 and TRBJ1-3, is DAMVIQNPRYQVTQFGKPVTLSCSQTLNHNVMYWYQQKSSQAPKLLFHYYDKDFNNEADTPDNFQSRRPNTSFCFLDIRSPGLGDTAMYLCATSSVGSGNTIYFGEGSWLTVV.

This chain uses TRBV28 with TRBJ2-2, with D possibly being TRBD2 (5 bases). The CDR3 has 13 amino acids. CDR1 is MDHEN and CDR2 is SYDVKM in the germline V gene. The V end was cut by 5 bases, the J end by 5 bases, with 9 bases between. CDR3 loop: CASSPGGTGELFF. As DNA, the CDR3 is TGTGCCAGCAGTCCAGGCGGGACCGGGGAGCTGTTTTTT.

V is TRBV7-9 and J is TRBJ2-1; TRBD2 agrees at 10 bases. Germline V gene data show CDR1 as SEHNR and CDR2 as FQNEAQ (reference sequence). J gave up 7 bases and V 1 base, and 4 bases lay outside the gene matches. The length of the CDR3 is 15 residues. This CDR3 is CASSLVLAGINEQFF. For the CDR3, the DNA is TGTGCCAGCAGCTTAGTACTAGCGGGAATAAATGAGCAGTTCTTC.